This T cell receptor (beta chain) originates from a study of blood T cell repertoires in COVID-19. Across the whole study: Acute and convalescent COVID-19 samples came from the United States, Italy and Spain. Sources were T cells, B-cell-depleted T cells, or PBMCs; the material itself was cDNA or gDNA.

This CDR3 is built from 14 residues. V was cut by 6 bases and J by 3 bases, with 11 bases left in between. The germline V gene has CDR1 LNHDA and CDR2 SQIVND (reference sequence). Profiling relied on immunoSEQ multiplex PCR, and the TCRdb table lists in-frame clones only, not all of them. There are some 200,000 clones in the sample; 85% to 90% occur only once, and about 6% lies in the top ten. This sequence originates from a man older than 75 with acute or convalescent COVID-19. The source material was peripheral blood. The chain carries TRBV19 and TRBJ2-2; D ambiguous. The chain's CDR3 is CASSLLRDTGELFF. The CDR3 region has the DNA TGTGCCAGTAGCCTACTACGGGACACCGGGGAGCTGTTTTTT.